The clone carrying this T cell receptor beta chain has at least ten counts. Its antigen is undetermined. This sample is drawn from a study of molecular identifiers for immune sequencing clone quantification. Across the whole study: Naive CD8 cell RNA, from 20,000 or 100,000 cells, was split five ways in replicates, with four sequenced.

Study findings and constraints: Among some 1.1 million naive cells, spiked Jurkat TCR RNA from a single cell was reportedly detectable. Should identical TCR molecules share a barcode, the sizes of highly expanded clones could be underestimated.

TCRdb re-derived calls from the PCR reads in MiXCR, one entry per CDR3 protein. The data hold about 320,000 distinct CDR3 sequences, with 20% to 25% observed a single time. Sorting isolated naive CD8 T cells as CD8+CD4-CCR7+CD45RA+ events. V was clipped by 0 bases and J by 5 bases, with 10 bases between them. Germline V gene data show CDR1 as LGHNA and CDR2 as YSLEER. This CDR3 region has 15 residues. Sample: naive CD8+ T cells from blood, with Jurkat cell RNA spiked in. Sample subset: FACS-sorted CD8+CD4-CCR7+CD45RA+ naive T cells. The TCR originated in a human donor in good health. Some libraries in this study had Jurkat cell RNA spiked in. The chain recombines TRBV4-3 with TRBJ1-4; no firm D call. CDR3 DNA: TGCGCCAGCAGCCAAGATGCGGAATCGAATGAAAAACTGTTTTTT. It codes for CASSQDAESNEKLFF.